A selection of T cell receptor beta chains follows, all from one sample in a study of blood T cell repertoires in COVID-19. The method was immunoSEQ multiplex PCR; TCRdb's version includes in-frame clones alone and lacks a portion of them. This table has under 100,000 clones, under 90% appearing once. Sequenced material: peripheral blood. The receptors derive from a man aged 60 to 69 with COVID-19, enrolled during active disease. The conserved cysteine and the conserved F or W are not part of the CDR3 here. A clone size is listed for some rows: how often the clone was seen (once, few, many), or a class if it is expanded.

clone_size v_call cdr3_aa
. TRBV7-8 ASSLTPTSQETQY
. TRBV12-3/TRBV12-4 ASRGAGELF
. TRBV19 ASSIDRTYGYT
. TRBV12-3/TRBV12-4 ASRDQDGGRAF
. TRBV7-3 ASSADRGLGYT
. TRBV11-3 ASSLVGPAVAKNIQY
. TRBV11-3 ASSLGAGGRARDTQY
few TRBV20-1 SAGDFSYEQY
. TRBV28 ASSSNLAGISYNEQF
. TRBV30 AFFSTTLWEQF
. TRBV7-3 ASSLTVPADTQY
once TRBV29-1 SVTVGTALYNEQF
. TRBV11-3 ASSLYGQGGNEQF
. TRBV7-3 ASSLRAGGYEQY
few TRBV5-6 ASSLAGVGNQPQH
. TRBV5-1 ASSTGQLNTIY
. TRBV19 ASSTPTGHYGYT
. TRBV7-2 ASTLGADDTGELF
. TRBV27 ASSLSRQGIHEQY
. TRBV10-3 AISQQGNTEAF
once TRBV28 ASRQTGTFYGYT
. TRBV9 ASSYSGGSSYNEQF
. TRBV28 ASNQGARGDTQY
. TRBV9 ASSVSSYAQETQY
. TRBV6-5 ASSYLQGNQRGYT
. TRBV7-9 ASSSWTSGRGNEQF
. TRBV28 ASSFRKTSGDTYNEQF
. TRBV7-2 ASSLARDMLESLH
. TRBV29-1 SVEGRGSSGNTIY
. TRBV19 ASSMSSSYEQY
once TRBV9 ASSVGAFDQETQY
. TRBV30 AWSVVGTRGDEQF
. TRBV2 ASSGLAGPSTDTQY
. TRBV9 ASSVGPSSPNEQY
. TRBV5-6 ASSNRDRGLSSGNTIY
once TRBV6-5 ASSWAEGAEAF
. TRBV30 AWSERLAGGRDEQF
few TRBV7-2 ASSFSGLADTGELF
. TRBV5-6 ASSLAGGYYGYT
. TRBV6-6 ASSSTYNEQF
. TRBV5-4 ASSLAGTYNEQF
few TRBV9 ASSVATVNTEAF
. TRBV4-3 ASSQDLASGRAGEQF
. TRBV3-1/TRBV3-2 ASSQDRVTGELF
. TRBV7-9 ASSLGRAEGNEQY
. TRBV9 ASSVVSGVNTGELF
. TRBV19 ASSVQGLNTEAF
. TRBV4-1 ASSQGSQGFRSRNIQY
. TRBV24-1 ATGPSGRANDEQY
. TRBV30 AWSVSYREKGRPQH
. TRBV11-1 ASSETGASTDTQY
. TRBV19 ASSTNRAGELF
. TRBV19 ASSIGQGAQEAF
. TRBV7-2 ASSLDRVNTEAF
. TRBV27 ASKDRGRETQY
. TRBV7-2 ASSLRQGLGGYT
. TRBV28 ASSSRTSGSPDTQY
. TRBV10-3 AMRQGEQETQY